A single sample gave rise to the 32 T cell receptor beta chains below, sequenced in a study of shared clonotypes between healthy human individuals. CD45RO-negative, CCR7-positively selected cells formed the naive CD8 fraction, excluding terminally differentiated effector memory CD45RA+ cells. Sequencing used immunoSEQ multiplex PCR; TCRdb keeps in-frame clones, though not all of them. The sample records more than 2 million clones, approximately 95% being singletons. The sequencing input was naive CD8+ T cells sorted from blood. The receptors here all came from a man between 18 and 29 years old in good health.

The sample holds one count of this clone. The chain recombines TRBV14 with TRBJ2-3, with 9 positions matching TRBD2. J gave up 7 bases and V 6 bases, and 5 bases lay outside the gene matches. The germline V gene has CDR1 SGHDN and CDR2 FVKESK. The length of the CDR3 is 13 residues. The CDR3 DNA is TGTGCCAGCAGTCTAGCGGGATCTAATACGCAGTATTTT. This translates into CASSLAGSNTQYF.

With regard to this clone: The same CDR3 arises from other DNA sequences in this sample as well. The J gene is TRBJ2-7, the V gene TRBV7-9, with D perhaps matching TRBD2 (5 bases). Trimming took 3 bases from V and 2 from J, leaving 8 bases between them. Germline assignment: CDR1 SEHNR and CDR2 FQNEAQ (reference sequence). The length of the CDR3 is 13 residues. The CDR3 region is CASSFGGTYEQYF. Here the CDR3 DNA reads TGTGCCAGCAGCTTCGGAGGAACCTACGAGCAGTACTTC.

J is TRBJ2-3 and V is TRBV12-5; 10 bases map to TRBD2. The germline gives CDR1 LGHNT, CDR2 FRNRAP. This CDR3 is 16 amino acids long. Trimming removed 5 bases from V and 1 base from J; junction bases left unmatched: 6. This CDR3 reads CASGAIAGGGTDTQYF. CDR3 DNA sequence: TGTGCTAGTGGTGCAATAGCGGGAGGAGGCACAGATACGCAGTATTTT.

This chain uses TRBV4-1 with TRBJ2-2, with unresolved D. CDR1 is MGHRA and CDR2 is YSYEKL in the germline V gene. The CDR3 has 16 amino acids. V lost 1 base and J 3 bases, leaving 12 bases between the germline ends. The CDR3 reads CASSQVGRSYTGELFF. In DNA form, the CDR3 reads TGCGCCAGCAGCCAAGTTGGCAGATCTTACACCGGGGAGCTGTTTTTT.

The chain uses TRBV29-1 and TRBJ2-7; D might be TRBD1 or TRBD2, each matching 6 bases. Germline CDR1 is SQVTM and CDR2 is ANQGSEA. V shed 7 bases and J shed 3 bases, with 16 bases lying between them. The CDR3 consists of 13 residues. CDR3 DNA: TGCAGCGCTCGGGGGCGCCCAAACTACGAGCAGTACTTC. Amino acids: CSARGRPNYEQYF.

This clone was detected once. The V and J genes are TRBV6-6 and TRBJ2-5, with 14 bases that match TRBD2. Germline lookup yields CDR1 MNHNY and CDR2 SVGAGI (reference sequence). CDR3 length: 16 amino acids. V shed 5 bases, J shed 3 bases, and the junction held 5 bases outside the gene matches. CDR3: CASSTWTSGRKETQYF. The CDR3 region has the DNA TGTGCCAGCAGTACCTGGACTAGCGGGAGGAAAGAGACCCAGTACTTC.

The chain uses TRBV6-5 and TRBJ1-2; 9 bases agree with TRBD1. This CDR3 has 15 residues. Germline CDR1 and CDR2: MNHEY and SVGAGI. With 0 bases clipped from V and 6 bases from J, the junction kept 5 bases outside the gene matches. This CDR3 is CASSYSTGGADGYTF. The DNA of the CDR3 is TGTGCCAGCAGTTACTCCACAGGGGGCGCGGATGGCTACACCTTC.

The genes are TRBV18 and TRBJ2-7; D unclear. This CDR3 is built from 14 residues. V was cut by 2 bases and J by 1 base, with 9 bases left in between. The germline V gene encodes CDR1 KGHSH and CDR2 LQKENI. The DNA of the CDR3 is TGTGCCAGCTCACCATATGACGGATCCTACGAGCAGTACTTC. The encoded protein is CASSPYDGSYEQYF.

The CDR3: CASSVDPPIGYTF. The CDR3 bases are TGTGCCAGCAGCGTAGACCCGCCTATCGGCTACACCTTC. J is TRBJ1-2 and V is TRBV9; no clear D gene. Germline V lookup: CDR1 SGDLS, CDR2 YYNGEE. The V gene lost 0 bases and the J gene lost 8 bases, with 11 bases spanning the gap. The CDR3 sequence is 13 residues long. Full variable domain (outside the CDR3, taken from reference TRBV9 and TRBJ1-2): DSGVTQTPKHLITATGQRVTLRCSPRSGDLSVYWYQQSLDQGLQFLIQYYNGEERAKGNILERFSAQQFPDLHSELNLSSLELGDSALYFCASSVDPPIGYTFGSGTRLTVV.

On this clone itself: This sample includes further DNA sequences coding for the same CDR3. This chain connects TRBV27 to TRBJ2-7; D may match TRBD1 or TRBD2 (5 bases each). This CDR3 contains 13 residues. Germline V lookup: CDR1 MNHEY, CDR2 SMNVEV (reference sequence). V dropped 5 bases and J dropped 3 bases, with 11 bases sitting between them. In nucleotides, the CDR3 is TGTGCCAGCAGTCCAGGGAGCGGCTACGAGCAGTACTTC. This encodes CASSPGSGYEQYF.

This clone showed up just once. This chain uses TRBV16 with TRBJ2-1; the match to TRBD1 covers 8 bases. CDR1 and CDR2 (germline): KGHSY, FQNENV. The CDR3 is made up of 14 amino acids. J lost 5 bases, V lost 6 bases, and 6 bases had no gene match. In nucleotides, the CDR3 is TGTGCCAGCAGTTCCGTGGACAGGGACAATGAGCAGTTCTTC. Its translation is CASSSVDRDNEQFF.

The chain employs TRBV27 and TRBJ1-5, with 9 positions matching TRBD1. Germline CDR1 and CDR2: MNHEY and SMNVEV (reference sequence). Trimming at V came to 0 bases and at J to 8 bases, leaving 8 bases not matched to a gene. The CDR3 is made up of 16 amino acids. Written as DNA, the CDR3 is TGTGCCAGCAGTTTATCACTTGGACAGGGGTTTGAGCCCCAGCATTTT. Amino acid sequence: CASSLSLGQGFEPQHF.

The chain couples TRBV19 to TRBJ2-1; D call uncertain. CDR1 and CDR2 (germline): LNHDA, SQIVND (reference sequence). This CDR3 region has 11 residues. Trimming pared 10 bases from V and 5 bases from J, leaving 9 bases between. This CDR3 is CATTWDNEQFF. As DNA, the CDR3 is TGTGCCACCACGTGGGACAATGAGCAGTTCTTC.

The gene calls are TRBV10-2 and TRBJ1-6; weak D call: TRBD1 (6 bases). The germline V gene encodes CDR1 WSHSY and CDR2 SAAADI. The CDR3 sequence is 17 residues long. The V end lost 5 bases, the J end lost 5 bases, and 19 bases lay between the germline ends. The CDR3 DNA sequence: TGCGCCAGCAGTCCTAGTGATGGGGGCGCGGATAATTCACCCCTCCACTTT. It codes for CASSPSDGGADNSPLHF.

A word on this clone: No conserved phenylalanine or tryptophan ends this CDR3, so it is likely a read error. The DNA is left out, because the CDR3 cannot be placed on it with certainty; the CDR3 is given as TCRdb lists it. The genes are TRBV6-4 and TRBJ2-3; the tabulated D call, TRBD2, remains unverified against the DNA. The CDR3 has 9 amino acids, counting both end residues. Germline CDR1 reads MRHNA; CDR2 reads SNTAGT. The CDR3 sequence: CASPEAGLV.

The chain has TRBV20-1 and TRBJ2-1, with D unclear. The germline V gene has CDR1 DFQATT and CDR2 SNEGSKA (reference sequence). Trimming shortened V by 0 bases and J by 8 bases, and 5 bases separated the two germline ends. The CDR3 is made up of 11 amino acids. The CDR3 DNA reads TGCAGTGCTAGAGAGGCCCATGAGCAGTTCTTC. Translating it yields CSAREAHEQFF.

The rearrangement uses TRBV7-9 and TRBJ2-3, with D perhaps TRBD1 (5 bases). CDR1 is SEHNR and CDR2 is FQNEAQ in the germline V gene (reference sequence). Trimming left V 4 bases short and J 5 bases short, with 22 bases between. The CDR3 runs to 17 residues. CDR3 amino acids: CASSSRLSGFLGDTQYF. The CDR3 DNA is TGTGCCAGCAGCTCCCGATTATCAGGGTTTTTAGGAGATACGCAGTATTTT.

As DNA, the CDR3 is TGTGCCAGCAGCTTATTGGAGGGGTTAGCGGAGACCCAGTACTTC. Amino acid sequence: CASSLLEGLAETQYF. V usage is TRBV7-2 and J usage is TRBJ2-5; the D gene is possibly TRBD2 (6 bases). Germline V gene lookup returns CDR1 SGHTA and CDR2 FQGNSA. The CDR3 is 15 amino acids. Trimming took off 2 bases at V and 5 bases at J, with 15 bases between the two ends.

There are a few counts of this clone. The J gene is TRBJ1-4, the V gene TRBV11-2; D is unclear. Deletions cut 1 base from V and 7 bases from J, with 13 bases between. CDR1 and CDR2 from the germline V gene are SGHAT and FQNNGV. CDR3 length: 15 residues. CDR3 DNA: TGTGCCAGCAGCTTAGGGTCGGCGAGCAGTGAAAAACTGTTTTTT. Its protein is CASSLGSASSEKLFF.

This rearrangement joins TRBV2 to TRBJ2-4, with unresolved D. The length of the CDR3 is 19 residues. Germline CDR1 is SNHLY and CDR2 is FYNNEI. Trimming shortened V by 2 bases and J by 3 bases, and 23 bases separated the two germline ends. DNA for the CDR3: TGTGCCAGCAGTGAAAGGACGGCCCAATTTGAAGGAGACAAAAACATTCAGTACTTC. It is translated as CASSERTAQFEGDKNIQYF.

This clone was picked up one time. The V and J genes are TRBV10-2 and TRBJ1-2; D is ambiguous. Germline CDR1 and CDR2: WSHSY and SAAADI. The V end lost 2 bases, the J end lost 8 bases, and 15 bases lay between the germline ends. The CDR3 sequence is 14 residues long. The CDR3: CASSENGVRVGYTF. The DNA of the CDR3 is TGCGCCAGCAGTGAGAATGGGGTTAGAGTCGGCTACACCTTC.

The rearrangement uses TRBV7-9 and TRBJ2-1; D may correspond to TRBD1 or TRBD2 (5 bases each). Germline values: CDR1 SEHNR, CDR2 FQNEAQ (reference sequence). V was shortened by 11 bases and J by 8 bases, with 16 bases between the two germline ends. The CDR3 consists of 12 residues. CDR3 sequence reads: CAGGEGHDEQFF. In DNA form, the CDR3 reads TGTGCCGGTGGTGAGGGGCACGATGAGCAGTTCTTC.

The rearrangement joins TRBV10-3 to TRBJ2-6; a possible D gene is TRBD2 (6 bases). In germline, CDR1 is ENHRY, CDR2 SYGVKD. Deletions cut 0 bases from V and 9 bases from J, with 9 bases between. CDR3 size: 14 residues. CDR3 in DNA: TGTGCCATCAGTGAGTCCGCGGGGAACAACGTCCTGACTTTC. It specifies CAISESAGNNVLTF.

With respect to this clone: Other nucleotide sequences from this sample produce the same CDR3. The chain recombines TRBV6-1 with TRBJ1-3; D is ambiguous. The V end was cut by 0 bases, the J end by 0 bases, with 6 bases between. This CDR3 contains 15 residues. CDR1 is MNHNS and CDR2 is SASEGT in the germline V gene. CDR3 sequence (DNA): TGTGCCAGCAGTGAAGCGATCCTCTCTGGAAACACCATATATTTT. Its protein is CASSEAILSGNTIYF.

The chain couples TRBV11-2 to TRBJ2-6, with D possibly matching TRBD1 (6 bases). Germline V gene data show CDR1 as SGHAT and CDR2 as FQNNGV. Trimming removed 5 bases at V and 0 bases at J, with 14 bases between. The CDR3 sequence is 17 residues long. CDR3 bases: TGTGCCAGCAGCGCGGACAGAACAAGCTCTGGGGCCAACGTCCTGACTTTC. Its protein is CASSADRTSSGANVLTF.

CDR3 sequence (DNA): TGTGCCAGCAGTCCCCGGGGGACAGGGGAATACGAGCAGTACTTC. Protein: CASSPRGTGEYEQYF. J is TRBJ2-7 and V is TRBV28, with 10 bases matching TRBD1. The CDR3 has 15 amino acids. Unmatched junction bases numbered 8, after V lost 5 bases and J lost 4 bases. Germline V lookup: CDR1 MDHEN, CDR2 SYDVKM. Based on the CDR3 plus reference TRBV28 and TRBJ2-7, the full variable domain is DVKVTQSSRYLVKRTGEKVFLECVQDMDHENMFWYRQDPGLGLRLIYFSYDVKMKEKGDIPEGYSVSREKKERFSLILESASTNQTSMYLCASSPRGTGEYEQYFGPGTRLTVT.

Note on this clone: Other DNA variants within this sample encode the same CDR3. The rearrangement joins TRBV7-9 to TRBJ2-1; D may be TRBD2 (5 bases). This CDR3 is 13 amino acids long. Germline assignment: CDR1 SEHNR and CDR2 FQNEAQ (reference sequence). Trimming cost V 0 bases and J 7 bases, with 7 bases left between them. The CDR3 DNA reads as TGTGCCAGCAGCTTAGCTACGGGGAATGAGCAGTTCTTC. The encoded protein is CASSLATGNEQFF.

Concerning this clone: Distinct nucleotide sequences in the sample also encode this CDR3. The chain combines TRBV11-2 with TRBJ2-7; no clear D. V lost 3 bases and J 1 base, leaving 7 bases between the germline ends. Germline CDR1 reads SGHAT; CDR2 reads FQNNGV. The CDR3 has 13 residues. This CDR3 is CASSFGVSYEQYF. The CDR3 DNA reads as TGTGCCAGCAGCTTCGGTGTTTCCTACGAGCAGTACTTC.

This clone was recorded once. Here the CDR3 DNA reads TGTGCCAGCAGCTTAGCGATGGGACTAGCGGGAGCCGGGGATACGCAGTATTTT. Its protein is CASSLAMGLAGAGDTQYF. The chain links TRBV7-8 to TRBJ2-3, with 14 bases that match TRBD2. Trimming cost V 0 bases and J 6 bases; bases outside gene matches: 8. This CDR3 comprises 18 residues. CDR1 is SGHVS, CDR2 FQNEAQ, per germline.

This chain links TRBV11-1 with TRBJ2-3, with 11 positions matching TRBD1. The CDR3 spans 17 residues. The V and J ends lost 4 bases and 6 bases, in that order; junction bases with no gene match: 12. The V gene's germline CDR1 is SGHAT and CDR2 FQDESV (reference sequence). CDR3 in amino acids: CASSSDRGLPIYDTQYF. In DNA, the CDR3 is TGTGCCAGCAGCTCGGACAGGGGGCTCCCAATATACGATACGCAGTATTTT.

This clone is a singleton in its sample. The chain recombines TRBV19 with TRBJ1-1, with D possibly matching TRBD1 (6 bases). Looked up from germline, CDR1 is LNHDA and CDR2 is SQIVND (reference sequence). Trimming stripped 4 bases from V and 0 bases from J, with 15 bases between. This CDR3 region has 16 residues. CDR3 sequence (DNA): TGTGCCAGTAGTACCCCGTGGGGGCTTCTGAACACTGAAGCTTTCTTT. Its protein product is CASSTPWGLLNTEAFF.

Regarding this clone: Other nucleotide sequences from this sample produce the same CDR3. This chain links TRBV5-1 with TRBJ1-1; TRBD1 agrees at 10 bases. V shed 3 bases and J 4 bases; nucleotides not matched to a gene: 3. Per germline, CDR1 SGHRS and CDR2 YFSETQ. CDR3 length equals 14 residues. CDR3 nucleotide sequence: TGCGCCAGCAGCTCCGGACAGGGGGTCACTGAAGCTTTCTTT. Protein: CASSSGQGVTEAFF.